Following are 28 T cell receptor beta chains from one sample sequenced in a study of CD8+ T cells in alopecia areata. Isolated RNA was reverse transcribed into cDNA used as the sequencing template. TCRdb's copy holds only in-frame clones and misses some; the assay was immunoSEQ multiplex PCR. The sample consists of 110,000 or so clones, 55% to 65% of them appearing once. Specimen: CD4+ T cells sorted from blood. The source of these receptors is a human donor in good health.

This clone occurred a few times. This chain joins TRBV5-1 and TRBJ1-5; unclear D gene. The CDR3 totals 13 residues. The V and J ends lost 1 base and 7 bases respectively, with 9 bases between them. Germline assignment: CDR1 SGHRS and CDR2 YFSETQ. This CDR3 is CASSLWEGQPQHF. The CDR3 region has the DNA TGCGCCAGCAGCTTGTGGGAAGGACAGCCCCAGCATTTT.

This clone has only one observation. The J gene is TRBJ2-3, the V gene TRBV7-9; 7 bases line up with TRBD2. This CDR3 region has 14 residues. Per the germline V gene, CDR1 is SEHNR and CDR2 is FQNEAQ (reference sequence). Trimming at V came to 5 bases and at J to 2 bases, leaving 4 bases not matched to a gene. The CDR3 coding sequence is TGTGCCAGCAGCAGCGGGGCCCCCACAGATACGCAGTATTTT. Translating gives CASSSGAPTDTQYF.

As DNA, the CDR3 is TGTGCCAGCAGACTCTTTGGGCAGTACGAGCAGTACTTC. Protein: CASRLFGQYEQYF. The chain couples TRBV28 to TRBJ2-7; D is unclear. The V and J ends lost 6 bases and 4 bases respectively, with 13 bases between them. The CDR3 has 13 residues. Germline lookup yields CDR1 MDHEN and CDR2 SYDVKM.

The V gene is TRBV25-1, the J gene TRBJ2-1; no firm D call. Looked up from germline, CDR1 is MGHDK and CDR2 is SYGVNS. V was clipped by 4 bases and J by 2 bases, with 12 bases between them. The CDR3 has 15 amino acids. The CDR3: CASSAPGQTYNEQFF. DNA of the CDR3: TGTGCCAGCAGTGCCCCGGGCCAGACCTACAATGAGCAGTTCTTC.

The V gene is TRBV2, the J gene TRBJ2-2; tentative D call: TRBD1 (6 bases). CDR3 size: 13 residues. Germline V gene sequence: CDR1 SNHLY, CDR2 FYNNEI. The V and J ends lost 11 bases and 3 bases respectively, with 13 bases between them. CDR3 DNA sequence: TGTGCCGGTAGGACAGCTCACACCGGGGAGCTGTTTTTT. Its protein product is CAGRTAHTGELFF.

This clone was recorded once. This chain uses TRBV29-1 with TRBJ1-1; D possibly corresponds to TRBD1 (5 bases). The CDR3 covers 13 residues. Germline lookup yields CDR1 SQVTM and CDR2 ANQGSEA. Trimming stripped 4 bases from V and 3 bases from J, with 12 bases between. The CDR3 spells CSVVRGRDTEAFF. CDR3 in DNA: TGCAGCGTTGTACGGGGCAGGGACACTGAAGCTTTCTTT.

This clone appeared a few times. The V call is TRBV19, the J call TRBJ1-1, with D perhaps TRBD1 (6 bases). CDR3 length: 14 residues. Per the germline V gene, CDR1 is LNHDA and CDR2 is SQIVND (reference sequence). V lost 3 bases and J lost 6, with 14 bases in between. The CDR3 loop is CASSIGGGGPEAFF. The CDR3 DNA sequence: TGTGCCAGTAGTATCGGAGGCGGGGGCCCTGAAGCTTTCTTT. Filled out from reference TRBV19 and TRBJ1-1, the complete variable domain reads DGGITQSPKYLFRKEGQNVTLSCEQNLNHDAMYWYRQDPGQGLRLIYYSQIVNDFQKGDIAEGYSVSREKKESFPLTVTSAQKNPTAFYLCASSIGGGGPEAFFGQGTRLTVV.

V is TRBV6-1 and J is TRBJ1-5; D is unclear. Looked up from germline, CDR1 is MNHNS and CDR2 is SASEGT. The CDR3 has 14 amino acids. Trimming removed 0 bases from V and 2 bases from J, with 5 bases in between. The CDR3 DNA reads as TGTGCCAGCAGTGAAGCAGTCCGCAATCAGCCCCAGCATTTT. Amino acids: CASSEAVRNQPQHF.

The chain employs TRBV10-3 and TRBJ1-3; D ambiguous. The ends were cut back, 10 bases at V and 0 bases at J, with 13 bases in the middle. Germline V gene sequence: CDR1 ENHRY, CDR2 SYGVKD. CDR3 length: 14 residues. The CDR3 nucleotides are TGTGCCACAAAACGGCCTGTCTCTGGAAACACCATATATTTT. This sequence encodes CATKRPVSGNTIYF.

This clone showed up just a few times. The V and J genes are TRBV7-2 and TRBJ2-1, with 11 bases identical to TRBD2. CDR1 SGHTA and CDR2 FQGNSA come from the germline V gene. This CDR3 has 15 residues. Trimming cost V 3 bases and J 6 bases; bases outside gene matches: 4. The CDR3 DNA follows: TGTGCCAGCAGCTTTCCTAGCGGGGGGTCCAATGAGCAGTTCTTC. This codes for CASSFPSGGSNEQFF.

The rearrangement links TRBV2 to TRBJ2-2; D possibly corresponds to TRBD1 (6 bases). Deletions cut 5 bases from V and 2 bases from J, with 18 bases between. The CDR3 runs 17 residues. Per germline, CDR1 SNHLY and CDR2 FYNNEI. The CDR3 is CASSHGTLSRNTGELFF. CDR3 nucleotide sequence: TGTGCCAGCAGTCACGGGACACTCTCCCGTAACACCGGGGAGCTGTTTTTT.

This clone occurred once. This chain connects TRBV7-9 to TRBJ1-5; 7 positions match TRBD1. With V trimmed by 5 bases and J by 1 base, 8 bases remained unmatched. CDR1 and CDR2 from the germline V gene are SEHNR and FQNEAQ (reference sequence). CDR3 length equals 16 residues. The CDR3 region has the DNA TGTGCCAGCAGCGAGGGCCAGGGGGACAGCAATCAGCCCCAGCATTTT. Translating gives CASSEGQGDSNQPQHF.

This clone was seen only once. CDR3 DNA sequence: TGCAGCGTCGGGGGAAGTGGGGTCGAGCAGTACTTC. Translating it yields CSVGGSGVEQYF. The chain carries TRBV29-1 and TRBJ2-7, with a possible D match to TRBD2 (6 bases). The V end lost 6 bases, the J end lost 6 bases, and 15 bases lay between the germline ends. The CDR3 is 12 amino acids. Germline CDR1 is SQVTM and CDR2 is ANQGSEA.

This chain joins TRBV9 and TRBJ1-1; the match to TRBD1 covers 7 bases. CDR3 length: 14 amino acids. J lost 1 base, V lost 0 bases, and 0 bases had no gene match. Germline V gives CDR1 SGDLS, CDR2 YYNGEE. For the CDR3, the DNA is TGTGCCAGCAGCGTAGGGACAGGGAACACTGAAGCTTTCTTT. It yields the protein CASSVGTGNTEAFF.

The chain couples TRBV6-5 to TRBJ1-1; a weak D match, TRBD1 (6 bases). The CDR3 sequence is 15 residues long. Germline CDR1 is MNHEY and CDR2 is SVGAGI. The V gene lost 6 bases and the J gene lost 2 bases, with 16 bases spanning the gap. This CDR3 is CASSRTGFSNTEAFF. The CDR3 DNA is TGTGCCAGCAGCCGAACAGGGTTCTCCAACACTGAAGCTTTCTTT.

The chain couples TRBV29-1 to TRBJ2-1; 12 nucleotides align to TRBD2. The CDR3 spans 15 residues. Germline V gene data show CDR1 as SQVTM and CDR2 as ANQGSEA. The V gene end was trimmed by 4 bases and the J gene end by 6 bases; junction bases not matched to a gene: 7. The CDR3 spells CSVGAGTSGSNEQFF. The CDR3 DNA reads as TGCAGCGTTGGAGCCGGGACTAGCGGGTCCAATGAGCAGTTCTTC.

This sequence joins TRBV30 and TRBJ1-4; D might be TRBD1 (5 bases). V lost 0 bases, J lost 7 bases, and 18 bases lay in between. Germline V gene sequence: CDR1 GTSNPN, CDR2 SVGIG (reference sequence). The CDR3 spans 16 residues. Here the CDR3 DNA reads TGTGCCTGGAGTGTAGACAGTCTCGGACGGAGTGAAAAACTGTTTTTT. This encodes CAWSVDSLGRSEKLFF.

This clone was detected a few times. This CDR3 is CSVEDYSSHTDTQYF. The CDR3 DNA sequence: TGCAGCGTTGAGGACTACTCATCCCACACAGATACGCAGTATTTT. The chain combines TRBV29-1 with TRBJ2-3; D may be TRBD2 (6 bases). Trimming took off 3 bases at V and 2 bases at J, with 15 bases between the two ends. The CDR3 totals 15 residues. CDR1 and CDR2 from the germline V gene are SQVTM and ANQGSEA.

This clone was observed a handful of times. This chain links TRBV27 with TRBJ1-6; D is ambiguous. Germline CDR1 MNHEY, CDR2 SMNVEV (reference sequence). Trimming took 5 bases from V and 8 from J, leaving 10 bases between them. CDR3 length: 13 amino acids. The CDR3 is CASSPRGDSPLHF. The CDR3 DNA reads TGTGCCAGCAGTCCCCGCGGGGATTCACCCCTCCACTTT.

J is TRBJ1-6 and V is TRBV6-5; 7 bases align to TRBD1. The CDR3 extends over 14 amino acids. Germline CDR1 is MNHEY and CDR2 is SVGAGI. J was trimmed by 6 bases and V by 8 bases; bases with no gene match: 7. Here the CDR3 DNA reads TGTGCCAGCGGAGACAGGGTCGGTAATTCACCCCTCCACTTT. Amino acid sequence: CASGDRVGNSPLHF.

The chain carries TRBV27 and TRBJ2-2; perhaps D is TRBD1 or TRBD2 (5 bases each). The CDR3 extends over 17 amino acids. Trimming cost V 5 bases and J 2 bases, with 18 bases left between them. CDR1 MNHEY and CDR2 SMNVEV come from the germline V gene (reference sequence). In nucleotides, the CDR3 is TGTGCCAGCAGTGCTCAGTCCCGGGACCCCAACACCGGGGAGCTGTTTTTT. This translates into CASSAQSRDPNTGELFF.

This sequence joins TRBV27 and TRBJ1-2, with a possible D match to TRBD1 (6 bases). CDR1 is MNHEY, CDR2 SMNVEV, per germline (reference sequence). Deletions cut 5 bases from V and 4 bases from J, with 23 bases between. There are 17 residues in the CDR3. The CDR3 loop is CASSPIPGHRAFYGYTF. The CDR3 DNA reads TGTGCCAGCAGTCCCATACCGGGACACCGAGCCTTCTATGGCTACACCTTC.

This chain uses TRBV6-5 with TRBJ2-3; no clear D gene. V was shortened by 8 bases and J by 6 bases, with 9 bases between the two germline ends. The germline V gene encodes CDR1 MNHEY and CDR2 SVGAGI. This CDR3 is built from 11 residues. CDR3 sequence: CASGDGDTQYF. CDR3 in DNA: TGTGCCAGCGGAGATGGGGATACGCAGTATTTT.

The chain links TRBV29-1 to TRBJ1-1; 8 bases are a match to TRBD1. Unmatched junction bases numbered 5, after V lost 8 bases and J lost 0 bases. The CDR3 is made up of 13 amino acids. CDR1 is SQVTM and CDR2 is ANQGSEA in the germline V gene. The CDR3 DNA sequence: TGCAGCACAGGACAGGGCATGAACACTGAAGCTTTCTTT. This codes for CSTGQGMNTEAFF. Together with reference TRBV29-1 and TRBJ1-1, the CDR3 gives the full variable domain: SAVISQKPSRDICQRGTSLTIQCQVDSQVTMMFWYRQQPGQSLTLIATANQGSEATYESGFVIDKFPISRPNLTFSTLTVSNMSPEDSSIYLCSTGQGMNTEAFFGQGTRLTVV.

Written as DNA, the CDR3 is TGCAGCGTTGCCGGCCAGTTCTACTCGGGGCCCACAGATACGCAGTATTTT. Its protein is CSVAGQFYSGPTDTQYF. J is TRBJ2-3 and V is TRBV29-1; the D call may be TRBD1 or TRBD2 (5 bases each). V lost 4 bases, J lost 2 bases, and 22 bases lay in between. Germline V gene data show CDR1 as SQVTM and CDR2 as ANQGSEA. CDR3 size: 17 residues.

This clone was seen a few times. This rearrangement joins TRBV29-1 to TRBJ2-5; 7 bases are shared with TRBD2. J gave up 5 bases and V 7 bases, and 7 bases lay outside the gene matches. The CDR3 is 12 residues long. The germline gives CDR1 SQVTM, CDR2 ANQGSEA. CDR3 nucleotide sequence: TGCAGCGCCGAGCGGGGTATCGAGACCCAGTACTTC. Translated, it gives CSAERGIETQYF.

The J gene is TRBJ1-5, the V gene TRBV6-5, with D perhaps matching TRBD1 (5 bases). The V gene lost 6 bases and the J gene lost 1 base, with 10 bases spanning the gap. The CDR3 totals 14 residues. Germline V gene sequence: CDR1 MNHEY, CDR2 SVGAGI. For the CDR3, the DNA is TGTGCCAGCAGGACAGTGGTCAGCAATCAGCCCCAGCATTTT. This encodes CASRTVVSNQPQHF.

The V and J genes are TRBV30 and TRBJ2-5; D gene unclear. Germline lookup yields CDR1 GTSNPN and CDR2 SVGIG (reference sequence). CDR3 length equals 11 residues. The V end lost 1 base, the J end lost 4 bases, and 4 bases lay between the germline ends. The CDR3 nucleotides read TGTGCCTGGAGTGCCCCAGAGACCCAGTACTTC. Amino acid sequence: CAWSAPETQYF.